This T cell receptor (beta chain) was observed in a study of vaccination and CD4 T cells after COVID-19. This clonotype came up a few times. Its antigen is as yet unknown. An Oncomine TCR Beta short-read assay was used to sequence the DNA from cultured CD4+ T cells. From CD4+ T cells that had been cultured, genomic DNA was extracted. TCRdb independently ran MiXCR on the PCR reads; one entry per CDR3 protein. This sample has 20,000 or so distinct CDR3 sequences, with roughly a quarter found just once. The treatment is: roughly 10-day PBMC culture with coronavirus spike peptide pools or control peptides (ViraFEST assay). Half the growth medium was swapped for new IL-2 medium on days 3 and 7. V was clipped by 6 bases and J by 1 base, with 12 bases between them. This CDR3 is 14 amino acids long. Germline V gives CDR1 SNHLY, CDR2 FYNNEI.

Sequencing was performed on cultured CD4+ T cells from blood. V is TRBV2 and J is TRBJ1-1; D remains ambiguous. The TCR sequence derives from a human donor with COVID-19. CDR3 residues: CASRNQATNTEAFF. Here the CDR3 DNA reads TGTGCCAGCAGAAATCAGGCCACGAACACTGAAGCTTTCTTT.